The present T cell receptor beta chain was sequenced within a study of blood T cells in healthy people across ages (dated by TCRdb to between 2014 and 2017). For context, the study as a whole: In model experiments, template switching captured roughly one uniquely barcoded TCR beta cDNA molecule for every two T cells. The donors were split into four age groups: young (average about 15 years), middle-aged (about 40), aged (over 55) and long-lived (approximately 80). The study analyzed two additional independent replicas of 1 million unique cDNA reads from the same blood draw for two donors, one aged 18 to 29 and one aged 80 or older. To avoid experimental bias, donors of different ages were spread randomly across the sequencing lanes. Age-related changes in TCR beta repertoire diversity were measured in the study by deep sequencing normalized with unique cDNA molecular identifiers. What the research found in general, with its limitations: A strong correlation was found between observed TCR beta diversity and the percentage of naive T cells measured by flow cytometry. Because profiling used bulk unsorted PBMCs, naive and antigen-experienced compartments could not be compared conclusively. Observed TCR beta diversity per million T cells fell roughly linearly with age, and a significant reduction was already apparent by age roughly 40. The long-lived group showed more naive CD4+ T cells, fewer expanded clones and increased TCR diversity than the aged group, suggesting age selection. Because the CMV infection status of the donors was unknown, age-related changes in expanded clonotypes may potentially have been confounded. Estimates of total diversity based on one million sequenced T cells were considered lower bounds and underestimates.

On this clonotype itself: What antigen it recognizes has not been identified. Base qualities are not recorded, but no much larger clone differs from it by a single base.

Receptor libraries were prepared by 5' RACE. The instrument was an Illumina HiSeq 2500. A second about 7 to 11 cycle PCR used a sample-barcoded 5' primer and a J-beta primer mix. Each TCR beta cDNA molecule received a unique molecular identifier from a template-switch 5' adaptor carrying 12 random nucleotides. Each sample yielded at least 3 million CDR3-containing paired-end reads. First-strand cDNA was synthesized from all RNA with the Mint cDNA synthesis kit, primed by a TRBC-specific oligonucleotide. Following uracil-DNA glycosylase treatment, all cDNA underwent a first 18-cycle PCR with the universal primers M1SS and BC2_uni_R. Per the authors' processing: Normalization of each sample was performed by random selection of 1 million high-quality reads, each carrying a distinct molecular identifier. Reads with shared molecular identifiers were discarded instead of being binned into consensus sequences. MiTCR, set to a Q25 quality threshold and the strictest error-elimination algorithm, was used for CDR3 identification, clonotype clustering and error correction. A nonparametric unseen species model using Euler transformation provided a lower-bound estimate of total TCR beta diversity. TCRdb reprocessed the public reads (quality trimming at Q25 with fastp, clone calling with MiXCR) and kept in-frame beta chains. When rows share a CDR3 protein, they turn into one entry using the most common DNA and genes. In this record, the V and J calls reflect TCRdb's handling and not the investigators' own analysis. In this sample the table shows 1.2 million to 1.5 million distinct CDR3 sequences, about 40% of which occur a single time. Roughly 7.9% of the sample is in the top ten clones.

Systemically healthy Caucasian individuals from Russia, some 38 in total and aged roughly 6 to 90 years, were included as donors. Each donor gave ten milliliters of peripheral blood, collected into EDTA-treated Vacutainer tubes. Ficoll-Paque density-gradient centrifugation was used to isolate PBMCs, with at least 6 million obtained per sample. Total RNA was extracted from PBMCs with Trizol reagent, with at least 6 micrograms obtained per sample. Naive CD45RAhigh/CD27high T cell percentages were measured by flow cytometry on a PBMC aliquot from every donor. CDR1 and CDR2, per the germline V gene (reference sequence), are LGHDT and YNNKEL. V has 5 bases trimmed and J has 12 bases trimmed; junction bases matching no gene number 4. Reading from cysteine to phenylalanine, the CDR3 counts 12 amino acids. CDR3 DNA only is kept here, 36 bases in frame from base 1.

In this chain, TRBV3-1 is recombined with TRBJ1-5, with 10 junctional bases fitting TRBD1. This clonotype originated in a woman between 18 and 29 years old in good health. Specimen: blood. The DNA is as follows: TGTGCCAGCAGCGACCGGGACAGGGGCCAGCATTTT. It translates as CASSDRDRGQHF.